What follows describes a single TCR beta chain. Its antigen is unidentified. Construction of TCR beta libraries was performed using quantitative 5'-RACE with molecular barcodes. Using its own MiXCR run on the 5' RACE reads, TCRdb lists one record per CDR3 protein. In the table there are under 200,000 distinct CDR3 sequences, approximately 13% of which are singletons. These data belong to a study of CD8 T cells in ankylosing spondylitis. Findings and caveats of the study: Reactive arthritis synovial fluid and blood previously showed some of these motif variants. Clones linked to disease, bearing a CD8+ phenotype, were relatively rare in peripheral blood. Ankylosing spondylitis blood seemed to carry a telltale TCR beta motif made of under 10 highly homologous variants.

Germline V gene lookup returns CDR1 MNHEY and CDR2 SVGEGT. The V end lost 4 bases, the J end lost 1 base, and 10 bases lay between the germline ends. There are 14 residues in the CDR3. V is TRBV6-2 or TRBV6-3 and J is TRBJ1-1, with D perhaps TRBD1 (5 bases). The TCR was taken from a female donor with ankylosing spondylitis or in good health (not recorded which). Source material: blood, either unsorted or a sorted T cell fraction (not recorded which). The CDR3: CASSFSGENTEAFF. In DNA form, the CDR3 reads TGTGCCAGCAGTTTCTCGGGGGAGAACACTGAAGCTTTCTTT.